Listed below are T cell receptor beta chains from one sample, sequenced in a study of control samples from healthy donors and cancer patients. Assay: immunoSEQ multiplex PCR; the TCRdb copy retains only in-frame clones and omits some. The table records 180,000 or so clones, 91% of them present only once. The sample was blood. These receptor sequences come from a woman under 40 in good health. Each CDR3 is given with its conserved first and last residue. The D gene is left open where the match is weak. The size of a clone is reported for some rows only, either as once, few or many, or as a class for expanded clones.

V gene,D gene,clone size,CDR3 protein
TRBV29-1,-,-,CSVTGYTNYGYTF
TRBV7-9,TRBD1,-,CASSRGQQETQYF
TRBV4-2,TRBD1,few,CASSQGDRSNYGYTF
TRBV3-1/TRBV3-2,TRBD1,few,CASSQAAGGYGYTF
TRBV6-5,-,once,CASRDSSYEQYF
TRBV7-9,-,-,CASSLALEDSYTF
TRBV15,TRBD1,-,CATSRPRQGYEQYF
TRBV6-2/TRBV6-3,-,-,CASSYGWESNQPQHF
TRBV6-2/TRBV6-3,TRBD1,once,CASSYSGTGGEKLFF
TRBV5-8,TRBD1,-,CASSQRQGTTGELFF
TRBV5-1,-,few,CASSRPGNTEAFF
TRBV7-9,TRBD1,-,CASSSRQGTNSPLHF
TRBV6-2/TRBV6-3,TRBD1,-,CASSYSQGFAFF
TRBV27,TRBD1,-,CASSLSPPDRDTEAFF
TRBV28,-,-,CASRPQGSPNYGYTF
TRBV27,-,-,CASSLAGGLGTEAFF
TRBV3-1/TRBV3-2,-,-,CASSQKQNTEAFF
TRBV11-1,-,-,CASSPRSGTQYF
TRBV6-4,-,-,CASSESAGEAYEQYF
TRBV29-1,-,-,CSVELTNTGELFF
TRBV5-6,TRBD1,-,CASSFGTGYNSPLHF
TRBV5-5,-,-,CASSWGHSGANVLTF
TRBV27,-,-,CASSFRPNEKLFF
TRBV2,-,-,CASTGEMGNTEAFF
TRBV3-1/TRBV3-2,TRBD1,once,CASSPYRGYNEQFF
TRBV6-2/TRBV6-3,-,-,CASSSMLSGANVLTF
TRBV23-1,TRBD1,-,CASSQYSGTGDQPQHF
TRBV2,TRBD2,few,CASNRGGRYNEQFF
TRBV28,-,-,CASSDYSNQPQHF
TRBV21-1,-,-,CASSSRSNEKLFF
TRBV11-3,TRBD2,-,CASSFGLAGEHQETQYF